This section outlines one T cell receptor beta chain sequence together with its context. Its antigen is not known. This CDR3 has 15 residues. Germline V gene data show CDR1 as MNHEY and CDR2 as SMNVEV (reference sequence). The data derive from a study of CXCR3-negative and CXCR3-positive naive CD8 T cells. Study-level results: Naive subsets were similarly diverse, while memory CD8+ repertoires were much less diverse.

Through 5' RACE with UMI labels, the TRB cDNA libraries were prepared. TCRdb reworked the 5' RACE reads into one entry per CDR3 protein, no DNA. The listing records over 100,000 distinct CDR3 sequences. The sequenced sample was naive CXCR3- CD8+ T cells from blood. Subset indicated: CD45RO-CCR7+CD27+CD95- naive CD8+ T cells lacking CXCR3 (TNR3-). The source of this sequence is a human donor in good health. Some clones in this sample may be carry-over from other donors' samples. This sequence joins TRBV27 and TRBJ2-7; the TCRdb call, TRBD2, lacks DNA for checking. The CDR3 spells CASSSIAGGVNEQYF.